These 7 T cell receptor beta chains were sequenced from one sample in a study of beta chain features in type 1 diabetes. The authors reverse transcribed all of the isolated RNA, so sequencing captured expressed TCRB transcripts. Measured with immunoSEQ multiplex PCR; TCRdb has only the in-frame clones, and not every one. The data hold about 150,000 clones, with roughly 11% observed a single time. Input material: central memory CD4+ T cells from blood. These receptors originate from a man aged 18 to 29 in good health.

The rearrangement links TRBV5-1 to TRBJ2-1; 10 bases align to TRBD2. Germline V gene sequence: CDR1 SGHRS, CDR2 YFSETQ. The CDR3 extends over 15 amino acids. With 4 bases clipped from V and 7 bases from J, the junction kept 8 bases outside the gene matches. The CDR3, as DNA: TGCGCCAGCAGCAGCGCTAGCGGGAGCAGGAATGAGCAGTTCTTC. Residues: CASSSASGSRNEQFF.

The CDR3 nucleotides are TGTGCCAGCTTTCGACTAGCGGGAGGGCCCACCTACGAGCAGTACTTC. Translating gives CASFRLAGGPTYEQYF. This chain links TRBV28 with TRBJ2-7, with TRBD2 identical over 14 bases. The CDR3 totals 16 residues. Germline CDR1 is MDHEN and CDR2 is SYDVKM. V shed 8 bases, J shed 2 bases, and the junction held 8 bases outside the gene matches.

The chain has TRBV15 and TRBJ2-7; a possible D gene is TRBD2 (6 bases). The CDR3 totals 16 residues. Trimming took off 0 bases at V and 1 base at J, with 13 bases between the two ends. CDR1 is LNHNV and CDR2 is YYDKDF in the germline V gene (reference sequence). CDR3: CATSREGGFNSYEQYF. In nucleotides, the CDR3 is TGTGCCACCAGCAGAGAAGGAGGGTTCAATTCCTACGAGCAGTACTTC. Full variable domain (outside the CDR3, taken from reference TRBV15 and TRBJ2-7): DAMVIQNPRYQVTQFGKPVTLSCSQTLNHNVMYWYQQKSSQAPKLLFHYYDKDFNNEADTPDNFQSRRPNTSFCFLDIRSPGLGDTAMYLCATSREGGFNSYEQYFGPGTRLTVT.

This clone was observed a few times. The chain links TRBV25-1 to TRBJ2-5; D uncertain. Germline CDR1 and CDR2: MGHDK and SYGVNS. The CDR3 loop spans 10 amino acids. V was trimmed by 3 bases and J by 7 bases, leaving 3 bases between them. The CDR3 DNA is TGTGCCAGCAGTGAGAGGACCCAGTACTTC. Protein product: CASSERTQYF.

This clone appeared a few times. The rearrangement links TRBV7-2 to TRBJ2-5, with D perhaps TRBD1 or TRBD2 (6 bases each). The germline V gene has CDR1 SGHTA and CDR2 FQGNSA. Trimming removed 3 bases from V and 4 bases from J, with 15 bases in between. This CDR3 is 15 amino acids long. As DNA, the CDR3 is TGTGCCAGCAGCTTTCAACGGGGGCGGACAGAGACCCAGTACTTC. Translating it yields CASSFQRGRTETQYF.

The chain recombines TRBV11-2 with TRBJ1-2; D is uncertain. The V end was cut by 5 bases, the J end by 7 bases, with 11 bases between. CDR3 length equals 12 residues. CDR1 is SGHAT and CDR2 is FQNNGV in the germline V gene. CDR3 sequence (DNA): TGTGCCAGCAGCCAAGAAAATGGTGGCTACACCTTC. It is translated as CASSQENGGYTF.

The chain links TRBV9 to TRBJ2-2; tentative D call: TRBD1 (6 bases). Deletions cut 2 bases from V and 5 bases from J, with 7 bases between. Germline CDR1 and CDR2: SGDLS and YYNGEE. CDR3 length: 13 amino acids. For the CDR3, the DNA is TGTGCCAGCAGCGTGCAGGGGACCGGGGAGCTGTTTTTT. It is translated as CASSVQGTGELFF. The full variable domain, its missing parts supplied by reference TRBV9 and TRBJ2-2, is DSGVTQTPKHLITATGQRVTLRCSPRSGDLSVYWYQQSLDQGLQFLIQYYNGEERAKGNILERFSAQQFPDLHSELNLSSLELGDSALYFCASSVQGTGELFFGEGSRLTVL.